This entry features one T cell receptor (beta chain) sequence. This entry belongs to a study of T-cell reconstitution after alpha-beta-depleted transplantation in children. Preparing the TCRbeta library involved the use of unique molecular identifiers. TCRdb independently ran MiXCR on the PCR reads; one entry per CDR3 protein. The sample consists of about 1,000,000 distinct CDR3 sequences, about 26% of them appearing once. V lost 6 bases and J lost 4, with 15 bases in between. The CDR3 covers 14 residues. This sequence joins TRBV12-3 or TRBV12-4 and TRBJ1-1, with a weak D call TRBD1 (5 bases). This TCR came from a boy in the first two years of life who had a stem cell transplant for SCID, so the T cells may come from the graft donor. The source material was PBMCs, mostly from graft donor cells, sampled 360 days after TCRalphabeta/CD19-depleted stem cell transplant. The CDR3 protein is CASSPTGGATEAFF. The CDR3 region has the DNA TGTGCCAGCAGCCCCACAGGAGGGGCCACTGAAGCTTTCTTT.